This T cell receptor beta chain was profiled in a study of blood T cell repertoires in COVID-19. For the study at large: Acute and convalescent COVID-19 specimens originated in the United States, Italy and Spain. The analysed material was cDNA or gDNA that came from T cells, B-cell-depleted T cells, or PBMCs.

Authors' methods: Amplification from reference gene primers served as the basis for estimated nucleated cell counts. Assay used: immunoSEQ multiplex PCR; TCRdb lists only in-frame clones, some missing. V and J calls and clone size come straight from that table; D and trimming were deduced from the DNA. The sample holds 55,000 to 70,000 clones, roughly 86% seen once. Germline V CDR1 and CDR2: MDHEN, SYDVKM. The trim removed 9 bases at V and 4 bases at J, leaving 7 bases unmatched. The CDR3 spans 14 residues. The clonotype comes from a man aged 65 to 85 with acute or convalescent COVID-19. J is TRBJ2-7 and V is TRBV28, with 12 bases that match TRBD1. The specimen sequenced was peripheral blood. CDR3 DNA sequence: TGTGCCAGTTACCCGGGACAGGGGGCATACGAGCAGTACTTC. Its translation is CASYPGQGAYEQYF.